These T cell receptor beta chains were read from a single sample in a study of shared clonotypes between healthy human individuals. The repertoire was sequenced with immunoSEQ multiplex PCR; TCRdb's copy has only in-frame clones and lacks some. The top ten clones hold around 1.8% of a sample with approximately 1.9 million clones, around 93% of them seen once. Sequencing was performed on naive CD8+ T cells from PBMCs. Receptors were obtained from a man aged 18 to 29 in good health. Some clones in this sample may be carry-over from other donors' samples. The conserved cysteine and the conserved F or W are not part of the CDR3 here. Only part of the rows carry a size: once, few, many, or a class if the clone is expanded.

len: 11; v_gene: TRBV5-1; abundance: once; CDR3aa: ASSLGFGDEQY
len: 14; v_gene: TRBV4-1; abundance: NA; CDR3aa: ASSQVQDRVPDTQY
len: 10; v_gene: TRBV9; abundance: NA; CDR3aa: ASSSSTYEQY
len: 12; v_gene: TRBV27; abundance: NA; CDR3aa: ASSLLRGPDTQY
len: 11; v_gene: TRBV28; abundance: NA; CDR3aa: ASSFSTGILRT
len: 11; v_gene: TRBV9; abundance: NA; CDR3aa: ASSPRGNTEAF
len: 13; v_gene: TRBV28; abundance: NA; CDR3aa: ASSRTGEDPGELF
len: 13; v_gene: TRBV11-2; abundance: NA; CDR3aa: ASSLLSSLRNEQF
len: 14; v_gene: TRBV6-5; abundance: NA; CDR3aa: ASSSQGGLAKNIQY
len: 15; v_gene: TRBV5-4; abundance: NA; CDR3aa: ASSPITGGAVAGELF
len: 12; v_gene: TRBV5-1; abundance: NA; CDR3aa: ASSPGGGNTEAF
len: 12; v_gene: TRBV27; abundance: NA; CDR3aa: ASRPTGEGYEQY
len: 11; v_gene: TRBV7-7; abundance: NA; CDR3aa: ASSPTELETQY
len: 12; v_gene: TRBV11-2; abundance: NA; CDR3aa: ASSPIADQETQY
len: 13; v_gene: TRBV7-9; abundance: NA; CDR3aa: ASSLVVGRNEKLF
len: 14; v_gene: TRBV4-1; abundance: NA; CDR3aa: ASSQISGPGIYEQY
len: 13; v_gene: TRBV7-9; abundance: NA; CDR3aa: ASTTSTSLWGEQY
len: 18; v_gene: TRBV12-1; abundance: NA; CDR3aa: ASSFGRSLGQLLNTGELF
len: 15; v_gene: TRBV28; abundance: NA; CDR3aa: ASSERQGYESYNEQF
len: 13; v_gene: TRBV7-6; abundance: NA; CDR3aa: ASSGDRANNSPLH
len: 13; v_gene: TRBV7-9; abundance: once; CDR3aa: ASSLGQGIGNTIY
len: 14; v_gene: TRBV11-2; abundance: NA; CDR3aa: ASRTPSGDKKETQY
len: 14; v_gene: TRBV7-8; abundance: NA; CDR3aa: ASSARPGTGGREQY
len: 15; v_gene: TRBV9; abundance: NA; CDR3aa: ASSGGQGSVPNEKLF
len: 12; v_gene: TRBV5-4; abundance: NA; CDR3aa: ASSQDRLNTEAF
len: 14; v_gene: TRBV19; abundance: NA; CDR3aa: ASRGYRDLSSYEQY
len: 12; v_gene: TRBV7-9; abundance: NA; CDR3aa: ASSSGRVDYGYT
len: 14; v_gene: TRBV27; abundance: NA; CDR3aa: ASSLSDGADPYEQY
len: 15; v_gene: TRBV4-1; abundance: NA; CDR3aa: ASSYGTGLQIPYEQY
len: 16; v_gene: TRBV5-1; abundance: NA; CDR3aa: ASSPRRDRGLFNYEQF
len: 14; v_gene: TRBV7-9; abundance: NA; CDR3aa: ASSPNRGVYGNTIY